This TCR beta chain was documented in a study of blood T cell repertoires in COVID-19. Overall study: COVID-19 samples from acute and convalescent phases originated in the United States, Italy and Spain.

As originally analysed: The assay estimated nucleated cells by amplifying reference gene primers. Sequencing was performed with immunoSEQ multiplex PCR; in TCRdb, only in-frame clones are kept and a portion is missing. V and J calls and clone size are those listed in that table; D and trimming were worked out from the DNA. The sample includes 270,000 or so clones, roughly 84% of them seen just once. The CDR3 length is 16 residues. V lost 8 bases and J lost 4; bases outside the gene matches: 11. The germline CDR1 and CDR2 sequences are SEHNR and FQNEAQ (reference sequence). The TCR originated in a woman aged 18-29 years with acute or convalescent COVID-19. Sequencing was done on a sample of peripheral blood. V gene TRBV7-9 combines with J gene TRBJ2-2; 9 bases line up with TRBD2. The DNA of the CDR3 is TGTGCCAGCGTGCCGTGGACTAGCGACATCACCGGGGAGCTGTTTTTT. Translation gives CASVPWTSDITGELFF.